These 32 T cell receptor beta chains were sequenced from one sample in a study of blood T cell repertoires in COVID-19. Method: immunoSEQ multiplex PCR; TCRdb's copy keeps in-frame clones and lacks some. Counted here are hundreds of thousands of clones, approximately 80% occurring once; the ten biggest clones make up about 8.9%. Specimen: peripheral blood. Receptor source: an elderly man with acute or convalescent COVID-19.

V usage is TRBV5-1 and J usage is TRBJ1-4, with 7 bases that match TRBD1. Germline loops: CDR1 SGHRS, CDR2 YFSETQ. V was pared by 3 bases and J by 3 bases, with 2 bases of the junction left unmatched. The CDR3 runs 14 residues. The CDR3 sequence is CASSSGQPNEKLFF. CDR3 nucleotides: TGCGCCAGCAGCTCGGGACAGCCTAATGAAAAACTGTTTTTT.

The chain employs TRBV2 and TRBJ1-2; D unresolved. Germline CDR1 reads SNHLY; CDR2 reads FYNNEI. V was trimmed by 6 bases and J by 1 base, leaving 9 bases between them. CDR3 length: 13 residues. The CDR3 bases are TGTGCCAGCAGCCCGTATCTTAACTATGGCTACACCTTC. As protein: CASSPYLNYGYTF.

The CDR3, as DNA: TGTGCCAGCAGTTTGGGGGGAAAGACCCAGCATTTT. It is translated as CASSLGGKTQHF. The rearrangement uses TRBV12-3 or TRBV12-4 and TRBJ1-5, with D perhaps matching TRBD1 (5 bases). V lost 3 bases and J 11 bases, leaving 11 bases between the germline ends. This CDR3 is 12 amino acids long.

The rearrangement uses TRBV15 and TRBJ1-5, with a possible D match to TRBD1 (6 bases). The length of the CDR3 is 15 residues. Per the germline V gene, CDR1 is LNHNV and CDR2 is YYDKDF (reference sequence). Deletions cut 6 bases from V and 2 bases from J, with 14 bases between. The CDR3 region is CATSFNRVGNQPQHF. The CDR3 nucleotides read TGTGCCACCAGTTTCAACAGGGTCGGCAATCAGCCCCAGCATTTT.

This chain's CDR3 is CATSRGDRGLTEAFF. CDR3 bases: TGTGCCACCAGCAGAGGGGACAGGGGGCTGACTGAAGCTTTCTTT. The V and J genes are TRBV15 and TRBJ1-1; TRBD1 agrees at 12 bases. The CDR3 totals 15 residues. V gave up 1 base and J gave up 5 bases; unmatched junction bases: 2. CDR1 LNHNV and CDR2 YYDKDF come from the germline V gene (reference sequence).

As DNA, the CDR3 is TGTGCCAGCAGCTTGGATCTTAGACACGCCGGGGAGCTGTTTTTT. Translated, it gives CASSLDLRHAGELFF. The V call is TRBV5-4, the J call TRBJ2-2; unclear D gene. The germline gives CDR1 SGHNT, CDR2 YYREEE (reference sequence). The CDR3 runs 15 residues. V lost 0 bases to trimming and J lost 6 bases, with 12 bases between them.

This rearrangement joins TRBV4-2 to TRBJ2-1; 9 bases are shared with TRBD2. CDR1 LGHNA and CDR2 YNFKEQ come from the germline V gene. This CDR3 is built from 16 residues. After removal of 4 bases from V and 6 bases from J, the junction contained 10 bases not matched to a gene. The CDR3 sequence is CASSPPRAGGPNEQFF. The CDR3 DNA is TGTGCCAGCAGCCCCCCGAGGGCGGGAGGGCCCAATGAGCAGTTCTTC.

The V gene is TRBV10-3, the J gene TRBJ2-7; weak D call: TRBD2 (7 bases). The CDR3 extends over 15 amino acids. The V and J ends lost 3 bases and 4 bases respectively, with 16 bases between them. Germline CDR1 reads ENHRY; CDR2 reads SYGVKD. The CDR3 DNA reads as TGTGCCATCAGTGACAGGACAGCGGGGTTGTACGAGCAGTACTTC. Translated, it gives CAISDRTAGLYEQYF.

Details on this clone: Other DNA variants within this sample encode the same CDR3. This chain links TRBV30 with TRBJ2-7, with D hard to call. V dropped 0 bases and J dropped 5 bases, with 5 bases sitting between them. From germline, CDR1 is GTSNPN and CDR2 SVGIG (reference sequence). This CDR3 is 11 amino acids long. DNA for the CDR3: TGTGCCTGGAGTGTACTGAACGAGCAGTACTTC. Its protein is CAWSVLNEQYF. Drawing the rest from reference TRBV30 and TRBJ2-7, the complete variable domain is SQTIHQWPATLVQPVGSPLSLECTVEGTSNPNLYWYRQAAGRGLQLLFYSVGIGQISSEVPQNLSASRPQDRQFILSSKKLLLSDSGFYLCAWSVLNEQYFGPGTRLTVT.

This clone was observed a few times. The genes are TRBV30 and TRBJ1-2; 8 nucleotides line up with TRBD1. Per germline, CDR1 GTSNPN and CDR2 SVGIG (reference sequence). The CDR3 is 13 residues long. Trimming at V came to 5 bases and at J to 0 bases, leaving 2 bases not matched to a gene. CDR3 in DNA: TGTGCCTGGGGGACAGGAGCTAACTATGGCTACACCTTC. It yields the protein CAWGTGANYGYTF.

The chain combines TRBV5-1 with TRBJ2-7; a possible D gene is TRBD1 (7 bases). This CDR3 is built from 16 residues. V lost 0 bases, J lost 0 bases, and 13 bases lay in between. The germline V gene has CDR1 SGHRS and CDR2 YFSETQ. The CDR3 DNA reads TGCGCCAGCAGCTTGGGCGGGACAGCTATCTCCTACGAGCAGTACTTC. This codes for CASSLGGTAISYEQYF. The whole variable domain, remainder taken from reference TRBV5-1 and TRBJ2-7, is KAGVTQTPRYLIKTRGQQVTLSCSPISGHRSVSWYQQTPGQGLQFLFEYFSETQRNKGNFPGRFSGRQFSNSRSEMNVSTLELGDSALYLCASSLGGTAISYEQYFGPGTRLTVT.

This chain links TRBV14 with TRBJ1-1; a possible D gene is TRBD1 (5 bases). Germline values: CDR1 SGHDN, CDR2 FVKESK. Trimming took 4 bases from V and 7 from J, leaving 13 bases between them. The CDR3 contains 13 residues. CDR3 nucleotide sequence: TGTGCCAGCAGCCGGAACCCGGGGGGTGAAGCTTTCTTT. The encoded protein is CASSRNPGGEAFF. Variable domain in full (rest from reference TRBV14 and TRBJ1-1): EAGVTQFPSHSVIEKGQTVTLRCDPISGHDNLYWYRRVMGKEIKFLLHFVKESKQDESGMPNNRFLAERTGGTYSTLKVQPAELEDSGVYFCASSRNPGGEAFFGQGTRLTVV.

The rearrangement uses TRBV6-5 and TRBJ2-1; D remains ambiguous. The germline V gene has CDR1 MNHEY and CDR2 SVGAGI. The CDR3 has 15 residues. V was shortened by 4 bases and J by 5 bases, with 15 bases between the two germline ends. This chain's CDR3 is CASSSPPQAHNEQFF. The CDR3 nucleotides are TGTGCCAGCAGTTCACCTCCTCAGGCTCACAATGAGCAGTTCTTC.

Here the CDR3 DNA reads TGTGCCAGCAGCTTCGGGAGGGGGAACACTGAAGCTTTCTTT. Its protein is CASSFGRGNTEAFF. The chain recombines TRBV5-4 with TRBJ1-1; TRBD1 might be the D (5 bases). Trimming took off 2 bases at V and 1 base at J, with 9 bases between the two ends. The CDR3 extends over 14 amino acids. CDR1 and CDR2 from the germline V gene are SGHNT and YYREEE (reference sequence). Supplemented by reference TRBV5-4 and TRBJ1-1, the full variable domain reads ETGVTQSPTHLIKTRGQQVTLRCSSQSGHNTVSWYQQALGQGPQFIFQYYREEENGRGNFPPRFSGLQFPNYSSELNVNALELDDSALYLCASSFGRGNTEAFFGQGTRLTVV.

J is TRBJ1-4 and V is TRBV19; 8 nucleotides agree with TRBD1. V was clipped by 5 bases and J by 7 bases; unmatched bases: 9. This CDR3 has 15 amino acids. CDR1 and CDR2 from the germline V gene are LNHDA and SQIVND (reference sequence). The CDR3 protein is CASSSTGAPPEKLFF. The CDR3 DNA is TGTGCCAGTAGTTCGACAGGGGCGCCGCCTGAAAAACTGTTTTTT.

This chain connects TRBV18 to TRBJ2-7; D not certain. Germline values: CDR1 KGHSH, CDR2 LQKENI. The CDR3 runs to 12 residues. V was cut by 6 bases and J by 6 bases, with 12 bases left in between. The CDR3 sequence: CASSPTRGEQYF. The CDR3 coding sequence is TGTGCCAGCTCTCCTACCCGAGGCGAGCAGTACTTC.

The chain uses TRBV19 and TRBJ2-2, with 8 bases aligning to TRBD1. The CDR3 has 17 amino acids. V gave up 7 bases and J gave up 1 base; unmatched junction bases: 11. Germline V gene sequence: CDR1 LNHDA, CDR2 SQIVND (reference sequence). CDR3: CASTPRGPLKNTGELFF. DNA for the CDR3: TGTGCCAGTACCCCCAGGGGGCCCCTAAAGAACACCGGGGAGCTGTTTTTT.

This clone was picked up one time. The rearrangement uses TRBV2 and TRBJ1-6; TRBD1 matches 8 bases. V gave up 3 bases and J gave up 0 bases; unmatched junction bases: 1. The CDR3 spans 16 residues. Germline assignment: CDR1 SNHLY and CDR2 FYNNEI. The CDR3 protein is CASSDQGASYNSPLHF. The CDR3 bases are TGTGCCAGCAGTGATCAGGGGGCCTCCTATAATTCACCCCTCCACTTT.

V and J are TRBV5-1 and TRBJ1-1; D may be TRBD1 (5 bases). This CDR3 spans 14 amino acids. V lost 0 bases and J 0 bases, leaving 6 bases between the germline ends. Germline V gene data show CDR1 as SGHRS and CDR2 as YFSETQ. The CDR3 spells CASSLDRLNTEAFF. The CDR3 region has the DNA TGCGCCAGCAGCTTGGACAGGCTGAACACTGAAGCTTTCTTT.

Concerning this clone itself: Distinct nucleotide sequences in the sample also encode this CDR3. V usage is TRBV12-3 or TRBV12-4 and J usage is TRBJ2-7; no definite D call. CDR3 length equals 13 residues. Trimming removed 1 base from V and 4 bases from J, with 8 bases in between. CDR3 protein: CASSLGGGYEQYF. CDR3 nucleotide sequence: TGTGCCAGCAGTTTAGGCGGTGGGTACGAGCAGTACTTC.

V gene TRBV10-2 combines with J gene TRBJ2-1, with 14 bases aligning to TRBD2. The CDR3 has 14 residues. The V gene end was trimmed by 8 bases and the J gene end by 8 bases; junction bases not matched to a gene: 5. CDR1 is WSHSY, CDR2 SAAADI, per germline. The CDR3 coding sequence is TGCGCCAGCGTCAGACTAGCGGGAGGGCATGAGCAGTTCTTC. Translated: CASVRLAGGHEQFF.

The chain has TRBV7-2 and TRBJ2-7; 11 bases map to TRBD2. The CDR3 is made up of 16 amino acids. The V gene end was trimmed by 5 bases and the J gene end by 3 bases; junction bases not matched to a gene: 9. The germline gives CDR1 SGHTA, CDR2 FQGNSA. The CDR3 DNA reads TGTGCCAGCAGCCCCCCGGGGCTAGCGGGAGGCTACGAGCAGTACTTC. Its protein product is CASSPPGLAGGYEQYF.

The chain employs TRBV7-9 and TRBJ2-1; TRBD2 aligns across 10 bases. Germline-derived CDR1 and CDR2 are SEHNR and FQNEAQ (reference sequence). Trimming cost V 2 bases and J 12 bases; bases outside gene matches: 10. The CDR3 loop spans 15 amino acids. This chain's CDR3 is CASSLPSGRGSGQFF. CDR3 DNA: TGTGCCAGCAGCTTACCTAGCGGGAGAGGTTCTGGGCAGTTCTTC. Variable domain in full (rest from reference TRBV7-9 and TRBJ2-1): DTGVSQNPRHKITKRGQNVTFRCDPISEHNRLYWYRQTLGQGPEFLTYFQNEAQLEKSRLLSDRFSAERPKGSFSTLEIQRTEQGDSAMYLCASSLPSGRGSGQFFGPGTRLTVL.

This rearrangement joins TRBV24-1 to TRBJ2-2, with TRBD1 matching 7 bases. Looked up from germline, CDR1 is KGHDR and CDR2 is SFDVKD. CDR3 length: 21 residues. Trimming at V came to 0 bases and at J to 0 bases, leaving 15 bases not matched to a gene. For the CDR3, the DNA is TGTGCCACCAGTGATTTGCAAACAACCCTAAAGCAGGGGGCGAACACCGGGGAGCTGTTTTTT. This codes for CATSDLQTTLKQGANTGELFF.

The rearrangement links TRBV5-1 to TRBJ2-7; 12 bases map to TRBD1. The CDR3 has 17 amino acids. The trim removed 0 bases at V and 2 bases at J, leaving 6 bases unmatched. Per the germline V gene, CDR1 is SGHRS and CDR2 is YFSETQ. CDR3 protein: CASSLGKGQGATYEQYF. The CDR3 DNA follows: TGCGCCAGCAGCTTGGGTAAGGGACAGGGGGCGACCTACGAGCAGTACTTC.

In regard to this clone: The sample has other DNA sequences that encode this CDR3 too. V and J are TRBV19 and TRBJ2-1; TRBD1 might be the D (5 bases). Germline V CDR1 and CDR2: LNHDA, SQIVND (reference sequence). The CDR3 has 15 amino acids. The V end lost 6 bases, the J end lost 0 bases, and 12 bases lay between the germline ends. The CDR3 sequence is CASRRQGSSYNEQFF. For the CDR3, the DNA is TGTGCCAGTAGGCGCCAGGGAAGCTCCTACAATGAGCAGTTCTTC.

This clone was observed once. The chain joins TRBV2 to TRBJ1-2; a weak D match, TRBD1 (5 bases). CDR1 is SNHLY and CDR2 is FYNNEI in the germline V gene. V lost 5 bases to trimming and J lost 1 base, with 11 bases between them. The CDR3 covers 14 residues. The CDR3: CASSPGNFNYGYTF. CDR3 DNA: TGTGCCAGCAGTCCAGGGAATTTTAACTATGGCTACACCTTC. The whole variable domain, filled in from reference TRBV2 and TRBJ1-2, reads EPEVTQTPSHQVTQMGQEVILRCVPISNHLYFYWYRQILGQKVEFLVSFYNNEISEKSEIFDDQFSVERPDGSNFTLKIRSTKLEDSAMYFCASSPGNFNYGYTFGSGTRLTVV.

V and J are TRBV2 and TRBJ1-1; 7 bases fit TRBD1. J lost 4 bases, V lost 6 bases, and 11 bases had no gene match. The CDR3 contains 15 residues. The V gene's germline CDR1 is SNHLY and CDR2 FYNNEI. The CDR3 spells CASRPQGLGGTEAFF. The CDR3 DNA sequence: TGTGCCAGCAGACCACAGGGGTTGGGGGGCACTGAAGCTTTCTTT.

This sequence joins TRBV7-9 and TRBJ1-2, with D possibly being TRBD1 (5 bases). CDR3 length: 16 residues. The V gene lost 5 bases and the J gene lost 8 bases, with 24 bases spanning the gap. CDR1 SEHNR and CDR2 FQNEAQ come from the germline V gene (reference sequence). CDR3 sequence (DNA): TGTGCCAGCAGCCTAGGACATACCATCCCTTTTGAGGGCTACACCTTC. Protein sequence: CASSLGHTIPFEGYTF.

V is TRBV6-5 and J is TRBJ2-7, with TRBD2 as a possible D gene (6 bases). Trimming stripped 9 bases from V and 4 bases from J, with 19 bases between. The CDR3 has 14 residues. CDR1 is MNHEY and CDR2 is SVGAGI in the germline V gene. In DNA form, the CDR3 reads TGTGCCAGTGTAAATCGGGGAGGCGGGTACGAGCAGTACTTC. Amino acid sequence: CASVNRGGGYEQYF.

This chain uses TRBV11-2 with TRBJ2-1; tentatively, D is TRBD2 (5 bases). The CDR3 runs 13 residues. Trimming left V 0 bases short and J 12 bases short, with 12 bases between. Germline values: CDR1 SGHAT, CDR2 FQNNGV. In DNA, the CDR3 is TGTGCCAGCAGCTTAGATCCGAGGGTAAGGCAGTTCTTC. This sequence encodes CASSLDPRVRQFF.

The chain joins TRBV28 to TRBJ2-4; 7 nucleotides agree with TRBD1. Trimming at V came to 3 bases and at J to 7 bases, leaving 6 bases not matched to a gene. Germline lookup yields CDR1 MDHEN and CDR2 SYDVKM. This CDR3 spans 14 amino acids. The CDR3 loop is CASSFSPGQNIQYF. CDR3 nucleotide sequence: TGTGCCAGCAGTTTTTCCCCGGGACAGAACATTCAGTACTTC.